The 32 T cell receptor beta chains below come from one sample, sequenced in a study of T cells in localized non-small cell lung cancer. The protocol was immunoSEQ multiplex PCR, while the TCRdb copy is restricted to in-frame clones and leaves out a portion. The sample includes around 25,000 clones, around 85% seen only once; the top ten take 5.8%. This material consisted of peripheral blood, taken before any cancer treatment. The receptors were gathered from a male donor older than 55 with stage II squamous cell lung carcinoma.

The rearrangement joins TRBV27 to TRBJ1-1; possible D gene TRBD1, 6 bases. Germline-derived CDR1 and CDR2 are MNHEY and SMNVEV (reference sequence). The CDR3 is 16 amino acids. V gave up 4 bases and J gave up 5 bases, with 20 bases separating them. This CDR3 reads CASSSYQGKGRTEAFF. CDR3 nucleotides: TGTGCCAGCAGTTCATATCAGGGGAAAGGGCGGACTGAAGCTTTCTTT.

The chain links TRBV13 to TRBJ2-7; 11 nucleotides match TRBD2. In germline, CDR1 is PRHDT, CDR2 FYEKMQ (reference sequence). The junction had 8 bases not matched to a gene; V was cut back by 5 bases and J by 5 bases. The CDR3 is 15 amino acids. CDR3 sequence reads: CASSHRLAGRDEQYF. CDR3 nucleotides: TGTGCCAGCAGCCACAGACTAGCGGGAAGGGACGAGCAGTACTTC.

This chain joins TRBV18 and TRBJ2-1; 10 bases align to TRBD1. Germline V CDR1 and CDR2: KGHSH, LQKENI. The CDR3 has 16 amino acids. V was clipped by 0 bases and J by 8 bases; unmatched bases: 7. CDR3 nucleotides: TGTGCCAGCTCACCACCGGGACAGGGGATTAACCATGAGCAGTTCTTC. This codes for CASSPPGQGINHEQFF.

CDR3 bases: TGTGCCAGCAGTGAATGGCAGGGGGGCACAGATACGCAGTATTTT. It codes for CASSEWQGGTDTQYF. The rearrangement uses TRBV2 and TRBJ2-3; TRBD1 matches at 7 bases. The CDR3 loop spans 15 amino acids. Germline trimming cut 2 bases from V and 1 base from J; bases unmatched to any gene: 3. CDR1 is SNHLY and CDR2 is FYNNEI in the germline V gene.

The chain uses TRBV7-2 and TRBJ2-1, with D perhaps matching TRBD1 or TRBD2 (5 bases each). The CDR3 totals 15 residues. The V end lost 2 bases, the J end lost 10 bases, and 18 bases lay between the germline ends. Germline CDR1 and CDR2: SGHTA and FQGNSA. For the CDR3, the DNA is TGTGCCAGCAGCTTAAACGCCGGGGCCCCGGGGGAGCAGTTCTTC. Amino acids: CASSLNAGAPGEQFF.

The chain couples TRBV30 to TRBJ2-2, with unresolved D. Germline CDR1 reads GTSNPN; CDR2 reads SVGIG (reference sequence). This CDR3 has 12 amino acids. V lost 2 bases and J lost 7, with 8 bases in between. The CDR3 loop reads CAWSWVGGELFF. DNA of the CDR3: TGTGCCTGGAGTTGGGTTGGCGGGGAGCTGTTTTTT.

Comment on this clone: This sample also contains other DNA sequences that code for the same CDR3. This sequence joins TRBV18 and TRBJ2-2; no reliable D call. The CDR3 consists of 13 residues. Germline values: CDR1 KGHSH, CDR2 LQKENI. The V gene lost 3 bases and the J gene lost 1 base, with 3 bases spanning the gap. The chain's CDR3 is CASSPGNTGELFF. CDR3 DNA sequence: TGTGCCAGCTCACCGGGGAACACCGGGGAGCTGTTTTTT.

The rearrangement uses TRBV19 and TRBJ2-1; possible D gene TRBD1, 5 bases. The V end was cut by 0 bases, the J end by 6 bases, with 12 bases between. Germline CDR1 is LNHDA and CDR2 is SQIVND (reference sequence). The CDR3 extends over 15 amino acids. In DNA, the CDR3 is TGTGCCAGTAGTATAGAGGGCAGGGTGGGCAATGAGCAGTTCTTC. This sequence encodes CASSIEGRVGNEQFF.

The J gene is TRBJ1-2, the V gene TRBV5-5; no clear D gene. The CDR3 has 14 residues. The germline CDR1 and CDR2 sequences are SGHKS and YYEKEE (reference sequence). Deletions cut 3 bases from V and 4 bases from J, with 13 bases between. The CDR3 loop is CASSSSTVIYGYTF. The CDR3 DNA is TGTGCCAGCAGCTCGTCGACCGTCATCTATGGCTACACCTTC.

The chain joins TRBV6-1 to TRBJ2-4; possibly TRBD1 or TRBD2 for D (6 bases each). V was trimmed by 4 bases and J by 3 bases, leaving 16 bases between them. CDR1 MNHNS and CDR2 SASEGT come from the germline V gene. There are 16 residues in the CDR3. CDR3 loop: CASSGQARAGKNIQYF. Here the CDR3 DNA reads TGTGCCAGCAGTGGACAGGCCCGAGCGGGCAAAAACATTCAGTACTTC.

This chain links TRBV5-6 with TRBJ1-5, with D possibly TRBD1 on 5 matching bases. Germline V lookup: CDR1 SGHDT, CDR2 YYEEEE. The CDR3 has 16 residues. The V end was cut by 4 bases, the J end by 0 bases, with 14 bases between. CDR3 amino acids: CASSRRGDYSNQPQHF. The CDR3, as DNA: TGTGCCAGCAGCCGACGCGGGGACTATAGCAATCAGCCCCAGCATTTT. Full variable domain (rest looked up from reference TRBV5-6 and TRBJ1-5): DAGVTQSPTHLIKTRGQQVTLRCSPKSGHDTVSWYQQALGQGPQFIFQYYEEEERQRGNFPDRFSGHQFPNYSSELNVNALLLGDSALYLCASSRRGDYSNQPQHFGDGTRLSIL.

The CDR3 region is CASSPGRTDTQYF. The CDR3 coding sequence is TGTGCCAGCAGCCCCGGACGGACAGATACGCAGTATTTT. This chain uses TRBV5-4 with TRBJ2-3; D gene unclear. CDR3 length: 13 residues. Germline V CDR1 and CDR2: SGHNT, YYREEE (reference sequence). The V gene lost 4 bases and the J gene lost 3 bases, with 9 bases spanning the gap.

This clone was detected only a few times. The chain joins TRBV5-4 to TRBJ2-1; 7 positions agree with TRBD2. Trimming cost V 2 bases and J 12 bases; bases outside gene matches: 14. Germline CDR1 is SGHNT and CDR2 is YYREEE (reference sequence). The CDR3 has 15 residues. The CDR3 DNA sequence: TGTGCCAGCAGCTTAGAGCAGTCGGGACTAAGCGCGCAGTTCTTC. This codes for CASSLEQSGLSAQFF.

The rearrangement joins TRBV6-5 to TRBJ1-2; D remains unclear. CDR3 length: 13 residues. V dropped 0 bases and J dropped 5 bases, with 7 bases sitting between them. In germline, CDR1 is MNHEY, CDR2 SVGAGI. CDR3 amino acids: CASSYSAKYGYTF. The CDR3 coding sequence is TGTGCCAGCAGTTACTCAGCCAAGTATGGCTACACCTTC.

This chain joins TRBV7-9 and TRBJ2-2; 7 bases line up with TRBD2. Germline values: CDR1 SEHNR, CDR2 FQNEAQ (reference sequence). The CDR3 is 17 amino acids. The ends lost 4 bases at V and 0 bases at J; junction bases unmatched: 8. In nucleotides, the CDR3 is TGTGCCAGCAGCTCCTCTGGTCTAGCGGCGAACACCGGGGAGCTGTTTTTT. This sequence encodes CASSSSGLAANTGELFF.

The chain carries TRBV5-5 and TRBJ2-2, with D possibly being TRBD1 or TRBD2 (5 bases each). The V end lost 6 bases, the J end lost 0 bases, and 15 bases lay between the germline ends. CDR3 size: 16 residues. Per germline, CDR1 SGHKS and CDR2 YYEKEE (reference sequence). The CDR3 nucleotides read TGTGCCAGCAACCATTTCCGGGGCCCGAACACCGGGGAGCTGTTTTTT. This translates into CASNHFRGPNTGELFF.

The rearrangement links TRBV5-1 to TRBJ2-1; unclear D gene. Looked up from germline, CDR1 is SGHRS and CDR2 is YFSETQ. This CDR3 spans 12 amino acids. The V gene lost 3 bases and the J gene lost 8 bases, with 9 bases spanning the gap. Written as DNA, the CDR3 is TGCGCCAGCAGCTCTTCAGGACATGAGCAGTTCTTC. Its protein product is CASSSSGHEQFF. Full variable domain (missing parts from reference TRBV5-1 and TRBJ2-1): KAGVTQTPRYLIKTRGQQVTLSCSPISGHRSVSWYQQTPGQGLQFLFEYFSETQRNKGNFPGRFSGRQFSNSRSEMNVSTLELGDSALYLCASSSSGHEQFFGPGTRLTVL.

This clone is a singleton in its sample. V usage is TRBV29-1 and J usage is TRBJ2-7; D unresolved. V shed 7 bases and J shed 2 bases, with 12 bases lying between them. There are 12 residues in the CDR3. From germline, CDR1 is SQVTM and CDR2 ANQGSEA. The CDR3 coding sequence is TGCAGCGGATTCGACGGAGCCTACGAGCAGTACTTC. Encoded protein: CSGFDGAYEQYF.

Turning to this clone: Other DNA sequences from this sample encode an identical CDR3 as well. The chain carries TRBV7-2 and TRBJ2-3; D call uncertain. Deletions cut 5 bases from V and 1 base from J, with 4 bases between. The CDR3 spans 12 residues. From germline, CDR1 is SGHTA and CDR2 FQGNSA. The CDR3 bases are TGTGCCAGCAGCCCCCGCACAGATACGCAGTATTTT. Translated, it gives CASSPRTDTQYF.

The chain combines TRBV5-6 with TRBJ1-5; D possibly corresponds to TRBD1 (6 bases). There are 16 residues in the CDR3. Germline V CDR1 and CDR2: SGHDT, YYEEEE. The V and J ends lost 0 bases and 3 bases respectively, with 13 bases between them. The CDR3 bases are TGTGCCAGCAGCTTGGACAGGGATCGGGACAATCAGCCCCAGCATTTT. Amino acids: CASSLDRDRDNQPQHF.

The chain uses TRBV9 and TRBJ2-7; D is unclear. From germline, CDR1 is SGDLS and CDR2 YYNGEE. This CDR3 spans 14 amino acids. With 0 bases removed from V and 1 base from J, the gap between germline ends came to 8 bases. The CDR3 nucleotides are TGTGCCAGCAGCGTAGAGGCAGTGTCCTACGAGCAGTACTTC. It specifies CASSVEAVSYEQYF.

The chain employs TRBV7-2 and TRBJ1-5; D uncertain. CDR1 is SGHTA and CDR2 is FQGNSA in the germline V gene. Trimming shortened V by 5 bases and J by 6 bases, and 11 bases separated the two germline ends. The CDR3 consists of 13 residues. CDR3 nucleotide sequence: TGTGCCAGCAGCCCGGATCGGAGTCAGCCCCAGCATTTT. It encodes CASSPDRSQPQHF.

CDR3 nucleotides: TGTGCCAGCAGCGCAGTGTCGGGTCGGGGGCGCACAGATACGCAGTATTTT. Translation: CASSAVSGRGRTDTQYF. The chain joins TRBV7-2 to TRBJ2-3; D may match TRBD1 or TRBD2 (6 bases each). Trimming removed 5 bases from V and 1 base from J, with 19 bases in between. Germline V gene data show CDR1 as SGHTA and CDR2 as FQGNSA. The CDR3 length is 17 residues.

This clone was picked up one time. The chain combines TRBV6-1 with TRBJ1-5, with TRBD1 as a possible D gene (5 bases). Germline V lookup: CDR1 MNHNS, CDR2 SASEGT. This CDR3 region has 14 residues. V shed 2 bases and J shed 5 bases, with 10 bases lying between them. The DNA of the CDR3 is TGTGCCAGCAGTGAACAGGGAAGCGATCAGCCCCAGCATTTT. Translating it yields CASSEQGSDQPQHF.

In DNA form, the CDR3 reads TGTGCCAGTAGTATCGGGGACAGTTACAATGAGCAGTTCTTC. As protein: CASSIGDSYNEQFF. The V gene is TRBV19, the J gene TRBJ2-1; 7 nucleotides align to TRBD1. CDR3 length: 14 residues. Losses at the gene ends were 3 bases for V and 4 bases for J; bases not matched to a gene: 3. Germline CDR1 is LNHDA and CDR2 is SQIVND (reference sequence).

The V gene is TRBV2, the J gene TRBJ1-6, with D possibly matching TRBD1 (5 bases). V shed 3 bases and J shed 9 bases, with 12 bases lying between them. Germline CDR1 reads SNHLY; CDR2 reads FYNNEI. The length of the CDR3 is 14 residues. DNA for the CDR3: TGTGCCAGCAGTGAGGGACCAGGGATTTCACCCCTCCACTTT. It translates to CASSEGPGISPLHF.

The chain joins TRBV6-1 to TRBJ1-2, with a possible D match to TRBD1 (6 bases). Germline loops: CDR1 MNHNS, CDR2 SASEGT. V was trimmed by 5 bases and J by 2 bases, leaving 12 bases between them. The CDR3 is 14 residues long. CDR3 nucleotide sequence: TGTGCCAGCAGTTCACGACAGGAGAACTATGGCTACACCTTC. As protein: CASSSRQENYGYTF.

V gene TRBV7-8 combines with J gene TRBJ1-1; D remains unclear. This CDR3 is 16 amino acids long. Germline V gene data show CDR1 as SGHVS and CDR2 as FQNEAQ. V was clipped by 7 bases and J by 3 bases, with 21 bases between them. The CDR3 is CASTASLREGHTEAFF. The CDR3 bases are TGTGCCAGCACCGCAAGCTTGAGGGAAGGGCACACTGAAGCTTTCTTT.

The J gene is TRBJ2-3, the V gene TRBV5-8; D possibly corresponds to TRBD2 (7 bases). This CDR3 region has 15 residues. Germline assignment: CDR1 SGHTS and CDR2 YDEGEE. The V and J ends lost 3 bases and 1 base respectively, with 12 bases between them. The DNA for the CDR3 is TGTGCCAGCAGCTCTTACGGGGGGCGCACAGATACGCAGTATTTT. It encodes CASSSYGGRTDTQYF.

This sequence joins TRBV5-1 and TRBJ2-7, with 9 bases lining up with TRBD1. Trimming removed 3 bases from V and 3 bases from J; junction bases left unmatched: 4. Looked up from germline, CDR1 is SGHRS and CDR2 is YFSETQ. This CDR3 contains 14 residues. CDR3 region: CASSSQGAGYEQYF. In DNA, the CDR3 is TGCGCCAGCAGCTCACAGGGGGCGGGCTACGAGCAGTACTTC.

The table lists this clone with a count of one. The chain joins TRBV19 to TRBJ1-4; TRBD1 is a possible D gene (5 bases). Trimming removed 6 bases from V and 5 bases from J, with 13 bases in between. Germline assignment: CDR1 LNHDA and CDR2 SQIVND (reference sequence). There are 14 residues in the CDR3. CDR3 loop: CASSTQGLNEKLFF. As DNA, the CDR3 is TGTGCCAGTAGCACGCAGGGCCTGAATGAAAAACTGTTTTTT.

The chain recombines TRBV29-1 with TRBJ2-5; 7 nucleotides agree with TRBD2. Germline V lookup: CDR1 SQVTM, CDR2 ANQGSEA. This CDR3 is built from 13 residues. V gave up 0 bases and J gave up 3 bases; unmatched junction bases: 1. CDR3 coding DNA: TGCAGCGTTGAAGAGGGGACTAAAGAGACCCAGTACTTC. Protein: CSVEEGTKETQYF.